The present T cell receptor (beta chain) was sequenced within a study of blood T cell repertoires in COVID-19. Study background: Acute-phase and convalescent COVID-19 samples originated in the United States, Italy and Spain. Sources were T cells, B-cell-depleted T cells, or PBMCs; the material itself was cDNA or gDNA.

The CDR3 is 14 amino acids. V shed 6 bases and J shed 4 bases, with 15 bases lying between them. The germline V gene encodes CDR1 MRHNA and CDR2 SNTAGT. This clone showed up just a few times. Per the study methods: Scientists estimated how many nucleated cells there were by amplifying reference gene primers. Produced via immunoSEQ multiplex PCR; TCRdb's table is partial and in-frame only. That table supplies the V and J calls and clone size; D and trimming were determined from the DNA. The table has about 170,000 clones, more than 75% seen once; the top ten hold around 3.5%. The sequence came from a man younger than 30 with active or convalescent COVID-19. Sequenced sample: peripheral blood. The chain joins TRBV6-4 to TRBJ1-1; D perhaps matches TRBD1 (5 bases). In DNA, the CDR3 is TGTGCCAGCAGGGCGCAGGGAACCCTCACTGAAGCTTTCTTT. Translating gives CASRAQGTLTEAFF.